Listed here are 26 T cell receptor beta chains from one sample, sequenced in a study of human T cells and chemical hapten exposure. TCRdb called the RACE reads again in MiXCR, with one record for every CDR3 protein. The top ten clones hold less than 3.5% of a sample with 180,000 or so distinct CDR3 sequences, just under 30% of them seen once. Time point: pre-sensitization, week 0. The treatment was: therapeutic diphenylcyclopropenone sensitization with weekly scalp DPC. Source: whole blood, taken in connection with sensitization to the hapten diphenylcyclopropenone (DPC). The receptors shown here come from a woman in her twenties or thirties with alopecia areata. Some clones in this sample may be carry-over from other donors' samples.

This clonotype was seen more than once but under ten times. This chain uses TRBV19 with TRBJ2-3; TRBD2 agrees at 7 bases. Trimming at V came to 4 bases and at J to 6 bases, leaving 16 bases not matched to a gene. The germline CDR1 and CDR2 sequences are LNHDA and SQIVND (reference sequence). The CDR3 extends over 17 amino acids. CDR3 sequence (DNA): TGTGCCAGTAGTAGGCTCCGCGGGGCTGGGGGGGTGGATACGCAGTATTTT. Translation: CASSRLRGAGGVDTQYF. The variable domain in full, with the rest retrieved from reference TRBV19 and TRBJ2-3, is DGGITQSPKYLFRKEGQNVTLSCEQNLNHDAMYWYRQDPGQGLRLIYYSQIVNDFQKGDIAEGYSVSREKKESFPLTVTSAQKNPTAFYLCASSRLRGAGGVDTQYFGPGTRLTVL.

The CDR3 DNA reads TGTGCCACCAGTAGCGGGGCCAAAAACATTCAGTACTTC. It specifies CATSSGAKNIQYF. The chain carries TRBV24-1 and TRBJ2-4; weak D call: TRBD2 (6 bases). CDR1 is KGHDR and CDR2 is SFDVKD in the germline V gene. Trimming removed 6 bases from V and 1 base from J, with 6 bases in between. The CDR3 sequence is 13 residues long.

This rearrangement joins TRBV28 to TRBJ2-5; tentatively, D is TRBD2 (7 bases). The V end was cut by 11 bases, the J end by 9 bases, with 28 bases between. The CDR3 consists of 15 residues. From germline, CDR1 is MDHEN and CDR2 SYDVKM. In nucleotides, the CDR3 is TGTGCCGGCACCTCACGGGGGGCAGCCTTCCCAGCCCAGTACTTC. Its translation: CAGTSRGAAFPAQYF.

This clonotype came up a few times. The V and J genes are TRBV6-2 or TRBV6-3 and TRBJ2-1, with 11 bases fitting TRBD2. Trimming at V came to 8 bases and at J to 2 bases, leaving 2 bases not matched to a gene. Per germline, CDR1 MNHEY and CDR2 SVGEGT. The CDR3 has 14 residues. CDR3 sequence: CASQGLAAYNEQFF. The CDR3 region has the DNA TGTGCCAGCCAGGGACTAGCGGCCTACAATGAGCAGTTCTTC.

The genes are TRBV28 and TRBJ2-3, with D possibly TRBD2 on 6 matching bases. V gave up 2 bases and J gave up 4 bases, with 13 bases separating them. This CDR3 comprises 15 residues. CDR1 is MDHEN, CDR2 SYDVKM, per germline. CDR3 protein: CASSLPGSEADTQYF. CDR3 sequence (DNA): TGTGCCAGCAGTTTACCCGGGAGTGAGGCAGATACGCAGTATTTT. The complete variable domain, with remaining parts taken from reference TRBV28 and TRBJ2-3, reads DVKVTQSSRYLVKRTGEKVFLECVQDMDHENMFWYRQDPGLGLRLIYFSYDVKMKEKGDIPEGYSVSREKKERFSLILESASTNQTSMYLCASSLPGSEADTQYFGPGTRLTVL.

The chain's CDR3 is CSAREAGAREAFF. CDR3 nucleotide sequence: TGCAGTGCTAGAGAAGCGGGGGCGCGGGAAGCTTTCTTT. J is TRBJ1-1 and V is TRBV20-1, with D perhaps TRBD1 (6 bases). The CDR3 runs to 13 residues. V lost 0 bases, J lost 8 bases, and 13 bases lay in between. Germline-derived CDR1 and CDR2 are DFQATT and SNEGSKA (reference sequence).

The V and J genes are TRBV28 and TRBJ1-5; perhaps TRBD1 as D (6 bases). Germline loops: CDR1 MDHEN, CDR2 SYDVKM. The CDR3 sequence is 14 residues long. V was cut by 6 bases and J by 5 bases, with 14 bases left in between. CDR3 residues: CASSPGVGYQPQHF. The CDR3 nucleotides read TGTGCCAGCAGCCCAGGGGTCGGCTATCAGCCCCAGCATTTT.

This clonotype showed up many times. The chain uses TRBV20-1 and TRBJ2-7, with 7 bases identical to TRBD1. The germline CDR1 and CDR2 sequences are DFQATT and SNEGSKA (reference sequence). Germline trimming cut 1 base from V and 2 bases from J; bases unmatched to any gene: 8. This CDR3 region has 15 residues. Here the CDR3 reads CSARVGVGGAYEQYF. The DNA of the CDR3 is TGCAGTGCTAGAGTTGGGGTAGGGGGCGCCTACGAGCAGTACTTC.

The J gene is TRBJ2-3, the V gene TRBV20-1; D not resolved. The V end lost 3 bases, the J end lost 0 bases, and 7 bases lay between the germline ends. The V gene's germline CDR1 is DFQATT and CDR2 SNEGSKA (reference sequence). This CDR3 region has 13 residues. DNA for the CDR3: TGCAGTGCTAGGGCAAGCAGCACAGATACGCAGTATTTT. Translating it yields CSARASSTDTQYF.

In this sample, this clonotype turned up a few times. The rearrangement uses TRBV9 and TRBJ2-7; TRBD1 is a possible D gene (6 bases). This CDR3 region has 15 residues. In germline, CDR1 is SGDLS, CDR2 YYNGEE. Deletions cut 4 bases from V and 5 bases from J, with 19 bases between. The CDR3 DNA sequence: TGTGCCAGCAGCCTCCAAGTCACAGGGAACCACGAGCAGTACTTC. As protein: CASSLQVTGNHEQYF.

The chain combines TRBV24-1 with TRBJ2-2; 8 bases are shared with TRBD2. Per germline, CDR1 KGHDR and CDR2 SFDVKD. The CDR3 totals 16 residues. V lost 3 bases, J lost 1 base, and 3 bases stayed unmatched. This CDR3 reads CATSDGGLVNTGELFF. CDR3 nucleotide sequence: TGTGCCACCAGTGATGGGGGACTAGTGAACACCGGGGAGCTGTTTTTT.

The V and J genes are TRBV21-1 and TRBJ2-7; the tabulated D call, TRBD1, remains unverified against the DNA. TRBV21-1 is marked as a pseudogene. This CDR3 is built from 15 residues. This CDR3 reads CASRPGRQGAYEQYF. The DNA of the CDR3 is TGTGCCAGCCGGCCGGGACGGCAGGGGGCCTACGAGCAGTACTTC.

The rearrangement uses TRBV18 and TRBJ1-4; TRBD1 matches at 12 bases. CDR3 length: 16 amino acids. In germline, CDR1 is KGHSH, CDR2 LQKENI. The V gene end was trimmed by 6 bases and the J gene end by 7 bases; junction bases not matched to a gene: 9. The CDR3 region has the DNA TGTGCCAGCTCCCGAGGGACAGGGGGCGCAGGTGAAAAACTGTTTTTT. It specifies CASSRGTGGAGEKLFF.

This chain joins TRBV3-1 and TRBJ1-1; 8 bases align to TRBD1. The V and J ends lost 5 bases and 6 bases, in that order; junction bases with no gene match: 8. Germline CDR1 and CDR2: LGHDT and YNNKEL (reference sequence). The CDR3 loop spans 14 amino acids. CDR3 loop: CASSEGDRIAEAFF. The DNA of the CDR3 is TGTGCCAGCAGCGAGGGGGACAGGATAGCTGAAGCTTTCTTT.

Here the CDR3 DNA reads TGTGCCAGCGACGGGACACTTGGAAGTTCACCCCTCCACTTT. It is translated as CASDGTLGSSPLHF. The rearrangement joins TRBV28 to TRBJ1-6; D is possibly TRBD1 (6 bases). Germline CDR1 MDHEN, CDR2 SYDVKM. This CDR3 spans 14 amino acids. Trimming cost V 8 bases and J 9 bases, with 17 bases left between them.

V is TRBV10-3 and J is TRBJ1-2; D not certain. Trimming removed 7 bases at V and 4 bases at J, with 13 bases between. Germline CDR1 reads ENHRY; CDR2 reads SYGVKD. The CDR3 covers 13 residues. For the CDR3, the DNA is TGTGCCATCAACTCCCCGACCCGCTATGGCTACACCTTC. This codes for CAINSPTRYGYTF.

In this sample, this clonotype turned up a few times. CDR3 DNA sequence: TGTGCCAGCAGTCTGGGGACAGGGGAACAGTACTTC. It codes for CASSLGTGEQYF. V is TRBV27 and J is TRBJ2-7; 10 nucleotides match TRBD1. This CDR3 is built from 12 residues. V trimming: 5 bases; J trimming: 10 bases; junction bases outside the gene matches: 5. Per germline, CDR1 MNHEY and CDR2 SMNVEV (reference sequence).

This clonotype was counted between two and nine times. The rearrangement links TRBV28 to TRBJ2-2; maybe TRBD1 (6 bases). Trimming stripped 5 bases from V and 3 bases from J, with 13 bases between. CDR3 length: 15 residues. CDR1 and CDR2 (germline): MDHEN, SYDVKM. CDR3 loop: CASSRETGHTGELFF. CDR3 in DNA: TGTGCCAGCAGTCGGGAAACAGGGCACACCGGGGAGCTGTTTTTT.

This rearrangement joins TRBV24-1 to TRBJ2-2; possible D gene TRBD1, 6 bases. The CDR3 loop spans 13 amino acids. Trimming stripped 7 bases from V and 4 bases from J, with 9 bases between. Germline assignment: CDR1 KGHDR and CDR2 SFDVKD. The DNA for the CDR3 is TGTGCCACCAGAAACAGGGCCACCGGGGAGCTGTTTTTT. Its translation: CATRNRATGELFF.

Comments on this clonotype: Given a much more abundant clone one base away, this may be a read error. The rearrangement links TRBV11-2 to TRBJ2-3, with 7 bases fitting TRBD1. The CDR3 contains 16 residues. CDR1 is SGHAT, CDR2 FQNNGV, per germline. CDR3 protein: CAGSLYSGTATDTQYF. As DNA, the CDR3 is TGTGCCGGCAGCTTATATTCGGGGACAGCCACAGATACGCAGTATTTT.

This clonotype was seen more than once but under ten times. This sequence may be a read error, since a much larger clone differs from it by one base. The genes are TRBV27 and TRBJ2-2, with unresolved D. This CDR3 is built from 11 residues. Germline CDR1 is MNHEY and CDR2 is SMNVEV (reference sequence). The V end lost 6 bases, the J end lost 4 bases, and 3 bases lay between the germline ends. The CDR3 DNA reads TGTGCCAGCAGCCGCACCGGGGAGCTGTTTTTT. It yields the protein CASSRTGELFF.

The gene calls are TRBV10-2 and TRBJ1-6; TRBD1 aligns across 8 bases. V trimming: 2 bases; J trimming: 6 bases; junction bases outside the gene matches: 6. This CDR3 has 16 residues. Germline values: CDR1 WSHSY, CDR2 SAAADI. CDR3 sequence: CASSEDRGGFNSPLHF. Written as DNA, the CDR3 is TGCGCCAGCAGTGAGGACAGGGGAGGATTTAATTCACCCCTCCACTTT.

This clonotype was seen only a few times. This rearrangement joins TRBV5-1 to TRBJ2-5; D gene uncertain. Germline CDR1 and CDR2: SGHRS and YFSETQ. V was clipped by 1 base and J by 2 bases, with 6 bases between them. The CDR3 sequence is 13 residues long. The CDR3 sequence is CASSLWDQETQYF. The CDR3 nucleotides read TGCGCCAGCAGCTTGTGGGATCAAGAGACCCAGTACTTC.

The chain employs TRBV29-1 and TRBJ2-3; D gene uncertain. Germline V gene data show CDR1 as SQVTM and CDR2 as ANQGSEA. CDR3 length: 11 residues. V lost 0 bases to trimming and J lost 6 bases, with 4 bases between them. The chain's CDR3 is CSVEDLDTQYF. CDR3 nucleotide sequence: TGCAGCGTTGAAGATCTGGATACGCAGTATTTT.

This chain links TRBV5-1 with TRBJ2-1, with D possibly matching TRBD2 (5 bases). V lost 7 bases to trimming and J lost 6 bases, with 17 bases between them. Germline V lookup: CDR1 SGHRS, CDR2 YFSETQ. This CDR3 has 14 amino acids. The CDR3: CASYIGERTNEQFF. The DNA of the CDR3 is TGCGCCAGCTACATTGGGGAGCGGACCAATGAGCAGTTCTTC.

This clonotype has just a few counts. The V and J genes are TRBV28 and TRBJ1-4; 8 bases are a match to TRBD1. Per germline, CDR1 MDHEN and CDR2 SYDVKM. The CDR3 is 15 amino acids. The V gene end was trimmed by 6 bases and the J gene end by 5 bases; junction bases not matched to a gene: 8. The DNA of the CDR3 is TGTGCCAGCAGCAGACCAGGGGGCGGGAATGAAAAACTGTTTTTT. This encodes CASSRPGGGNEKLFF.